This TCR beta chain was retrieved from a study of T cells in Graves' hyperthyroidism and ophthalmopathy. In this sample, this clonotype turned up many times. No antigen is known for it. TCR beta CDR3 sequences were amplified from RNA transcripts. During a first-round RT-PCR of the TCR CDR3, the HTBI primer set was used. TCRdb itself ran the multiplex PCR reads through MiXCR, one entry per CDR3 protein. The data show fewer than 650,000 distinct CDR3 sequences, roughly 15% seen once. A patient was excluded if there was uncontrolled infection, other autoimmune disease, pregnancy or lactation. Study-wide results and limits: Model output signaled ophthalmopathy a median roughly six months ahead of onset.

Sequenced sample: blood. This sequence was found in a woman in her forties with Graves' ophthalmopathy.

The CDR3 coding sequence is TGTGCCAGCAGTTTTCGGCTAGCGGACTACAATGAGCAGTTCTTC. Amino acid sequence: CASSFRLADYNEQFF. The chain recombines TRBV28 with TRBJ2-1, with 7 positions matching TRBD2. The trim removed 3 bases at V and 3 bases at J, leaving 5 bases unmatched. Germline-derived CDR1 and CDR2 are MDHEN and SYDVKM. The CDR3 contains 15 residues. Drawing the rest from reference TRBV28 and TRBJ2-1, the complete variable domain is DVKVTQSSRYLVKRTGEKVFLECVQDMDHENMFWYRQDPGLGLRLIYFSYDVKMKEKGDIPEGYSVSREKKERFSLILESASTNQTSMYLCASSFRLADYNEQFFGPGTRLTVL.